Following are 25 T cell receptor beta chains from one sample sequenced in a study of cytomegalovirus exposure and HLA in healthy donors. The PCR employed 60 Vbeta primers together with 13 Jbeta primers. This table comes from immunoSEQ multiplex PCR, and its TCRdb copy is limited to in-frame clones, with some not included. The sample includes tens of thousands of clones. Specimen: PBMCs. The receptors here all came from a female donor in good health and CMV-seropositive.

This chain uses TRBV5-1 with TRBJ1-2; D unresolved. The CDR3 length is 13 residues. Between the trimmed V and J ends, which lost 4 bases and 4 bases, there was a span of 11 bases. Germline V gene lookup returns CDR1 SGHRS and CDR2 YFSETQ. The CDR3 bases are TGCGCCAGCAGCACAGACGTTACCTATGGCTACACCTTC. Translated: CASSTDVTYGYTF.

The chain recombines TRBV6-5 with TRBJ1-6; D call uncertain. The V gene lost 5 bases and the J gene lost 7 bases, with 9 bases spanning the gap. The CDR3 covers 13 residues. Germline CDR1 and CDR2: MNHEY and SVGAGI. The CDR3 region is CASSVEWNSPLHF. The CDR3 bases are TGTGCCAGCAGTGTAGAGTGGAATTCACCCCTCCACTTT.

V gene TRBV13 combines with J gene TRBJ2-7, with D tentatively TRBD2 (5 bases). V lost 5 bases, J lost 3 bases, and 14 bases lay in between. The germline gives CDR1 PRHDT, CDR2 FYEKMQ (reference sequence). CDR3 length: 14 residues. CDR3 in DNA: TGTGCCAGCAGCCCCGGGAAAGAGAGCTACGAGCAGTACTTC. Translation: CASSPGKESYEQYF. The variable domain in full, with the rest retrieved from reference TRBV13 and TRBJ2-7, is AAGVIQSPRHLIKEKRETATLKCYPIPRHDTVYWYQQGPGQDPQFLISFYEKMQSDKGSIPDRFSAQQFSDYHSELNMSSLELGDSALYFCASSPGKESYEQYFGPGTRLTVT.

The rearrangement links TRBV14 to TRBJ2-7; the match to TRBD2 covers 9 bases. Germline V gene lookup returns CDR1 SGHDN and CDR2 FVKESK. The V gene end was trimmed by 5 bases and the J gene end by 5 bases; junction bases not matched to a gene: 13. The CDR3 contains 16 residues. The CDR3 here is CASSKGLALKRDEQYF. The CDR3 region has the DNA TGTGCCAGCAGCAAGGGACTAGCTCTAAAAAGGGACGAGCAGTACTTC.

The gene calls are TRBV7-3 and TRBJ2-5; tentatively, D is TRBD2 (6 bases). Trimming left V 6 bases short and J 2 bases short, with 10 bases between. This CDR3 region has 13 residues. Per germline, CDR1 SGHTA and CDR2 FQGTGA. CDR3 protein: CASSRRGQETQYF. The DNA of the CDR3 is TGTGCCAGCAGTAGGCGGGGACAAGAGACCCAGTACTTC.

The CDR3 sequence: CASSQGWGTGLAGVTQYF. CDR3 nucleotides: TGTGCCAGCAGCCAAGGTTGGGGGACGGGACTAGCGGGAGTAACGCAGTATTTT. The chain recombines TRBV14 with TRBJ2-3; 14 nucleotides line up with TRBD2. The V and J ends lost 1 base and 9 bases, in that order; junction bases with no gene match: 12. CDR1 and CDR2 (germline): SGHDN, FVKESK. This CDR3 is 18 amino acids long.

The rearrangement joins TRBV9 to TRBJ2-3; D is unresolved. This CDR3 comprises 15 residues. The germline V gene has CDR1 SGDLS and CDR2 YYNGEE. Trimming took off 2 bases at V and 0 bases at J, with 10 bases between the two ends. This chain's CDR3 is CASSVSPTSTDTQYF. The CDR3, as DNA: TGTGCCAGCAGCGTTTCCCCGACTAGCACAGATACGCAGTATTTT.

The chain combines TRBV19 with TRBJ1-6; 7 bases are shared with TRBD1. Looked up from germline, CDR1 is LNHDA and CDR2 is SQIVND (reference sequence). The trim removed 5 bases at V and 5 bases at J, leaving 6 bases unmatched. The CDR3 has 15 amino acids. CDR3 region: CASSRQGPHNSPLHF. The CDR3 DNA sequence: TGTGCCAGTAGTCGACAGGGACCCCATAATTCACCCCTCCACTTT.

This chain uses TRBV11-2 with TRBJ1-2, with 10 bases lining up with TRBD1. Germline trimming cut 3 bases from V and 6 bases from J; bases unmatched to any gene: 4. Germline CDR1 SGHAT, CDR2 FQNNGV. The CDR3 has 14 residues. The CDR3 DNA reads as TGTGCCAGCAGCTTTATGACAGGGGGCGATGGCTACACCTTC. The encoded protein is CASSFMTGGDGYTF. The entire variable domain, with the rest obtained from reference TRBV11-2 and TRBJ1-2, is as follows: EAGVAQSPRYKIIEKRQSVAFWCNPISGHATLYWYQQILGQGPKLLIQFQNNGVVDDSQLPKDRFSAERLKGVDSTLKIQPAKLEDSAVYLCASSFMTGGDGYTFGSGTRLTVV.

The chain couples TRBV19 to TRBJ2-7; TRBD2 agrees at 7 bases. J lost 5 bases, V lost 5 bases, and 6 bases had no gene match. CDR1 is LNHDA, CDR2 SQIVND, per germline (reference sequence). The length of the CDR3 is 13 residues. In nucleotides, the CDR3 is TGTGCCAGTAGTTTCGAGCGGGGACACGAGCAGTACTTC. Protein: CASSFERGHEQYF.

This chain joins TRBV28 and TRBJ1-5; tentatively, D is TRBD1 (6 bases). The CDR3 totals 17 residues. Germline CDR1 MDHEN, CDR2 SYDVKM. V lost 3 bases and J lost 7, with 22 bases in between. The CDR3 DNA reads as TGTGCCAGCAGTTTCCCCGAAGGGGGAAGATTAACGCAGCCCCAGCATTTT. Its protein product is CASSFPEGGRLTQPQHF.

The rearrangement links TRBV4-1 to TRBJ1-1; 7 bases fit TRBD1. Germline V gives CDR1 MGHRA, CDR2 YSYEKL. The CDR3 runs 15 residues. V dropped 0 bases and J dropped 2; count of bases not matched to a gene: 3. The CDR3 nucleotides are TGCGCCAGCAGCCAAGATGTAGGGGGCAACACTGAAGCTTTCTTT. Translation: CASSQDVGGNTEAFF.

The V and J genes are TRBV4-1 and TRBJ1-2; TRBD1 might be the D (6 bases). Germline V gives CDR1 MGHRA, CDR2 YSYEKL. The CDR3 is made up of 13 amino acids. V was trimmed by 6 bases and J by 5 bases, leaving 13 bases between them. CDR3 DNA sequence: TGCGCCAGCAGGCAATCAGGGGTATATGGCTACACCTTC. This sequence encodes CASRQSGVYGYTF.

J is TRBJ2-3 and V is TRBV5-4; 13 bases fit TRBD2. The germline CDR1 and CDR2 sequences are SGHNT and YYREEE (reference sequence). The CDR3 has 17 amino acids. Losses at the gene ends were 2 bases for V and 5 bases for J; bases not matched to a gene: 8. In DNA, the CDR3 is TGTGCCAGCAGCTTTACTAGCGGGGGGGCCTATGGAGATACGCAGTATTTT. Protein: CASSFTSGGAYGDTQYF.

The CDR3 bases are TGTGCCAGCATCCGGGACATGAATACCCCTGGGGCCAACGTCCTGACTTTC. Its protein product is CASIRDMNTPGANVLTF. V is TRBV19 and J is TRBJ2-6; D may be TRBD1 (6 bases). The CDR3 has 17 residues. Looked up from germline, CDR1 is LNHDA and CDR2 is SQIVND (reference sequence). V gave up 9 bases and J gave up 2 bases, with 20 bases separating them.

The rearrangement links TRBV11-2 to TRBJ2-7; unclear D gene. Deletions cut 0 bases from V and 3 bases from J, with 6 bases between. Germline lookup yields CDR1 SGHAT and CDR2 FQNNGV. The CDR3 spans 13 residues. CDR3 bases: TGTGCCAGCAGCTTAGAAAACAGCTACGAGCAGTACTTC. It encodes CASSLENSYEQYF.

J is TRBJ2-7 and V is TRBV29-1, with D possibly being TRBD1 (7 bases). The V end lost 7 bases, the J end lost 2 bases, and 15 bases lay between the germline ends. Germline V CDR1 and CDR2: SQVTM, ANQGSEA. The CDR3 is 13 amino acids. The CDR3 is CSAAGQTPYEQYF. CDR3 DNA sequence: TGCAGCGCGGCGGGACAGACCCCCTACGAGCAGTACTTC.

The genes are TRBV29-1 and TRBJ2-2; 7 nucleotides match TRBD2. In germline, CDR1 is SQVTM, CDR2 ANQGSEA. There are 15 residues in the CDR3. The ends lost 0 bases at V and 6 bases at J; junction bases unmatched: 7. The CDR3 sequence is CSVEDRRTSAGELFF. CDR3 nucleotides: TGCAGCGTTGAAGATCGCCGAACTAGCGCCGGGGAGCTGTTTTTT.

DNA of the CDR3: TGTGCCAGCAGCTTGTGGGGGCCGGGCGAAAAACTGTTTTTT. Translation: CASSLWGPGEKLFF. V usage is TRBV5-6 and J usage is TRBJ1-4, with D possibly TRBD1 on 6 matching bases. Germline V gene data show CDR1 as SGHDT and CDR2 as YYEEEE. With 1 base removed from V and 8 bases from J, the gap between germline ends came to 12 bases. CDR3 size: 14 residues.

DNA of the CDR3: TGTGCCAGCAGTCCGGTCGCGGCTAGCGGGGGCGGATCCTACAATGAGCAGTTCTTC. Translated, it gives CASSPVAASGGGSYNEQFF. The J gene is TRBJ2-1, the V gene TRBV6-4; 10 bases line up with TRBD2. The V gene end was trimmed by 5 bases and the J gene end by 1 base; junction bases not matched to a gene: 14. This CDR3 comprises 19 residues. The germline V gene has CDR1 MRHNA and CDR2 SNTAGT.

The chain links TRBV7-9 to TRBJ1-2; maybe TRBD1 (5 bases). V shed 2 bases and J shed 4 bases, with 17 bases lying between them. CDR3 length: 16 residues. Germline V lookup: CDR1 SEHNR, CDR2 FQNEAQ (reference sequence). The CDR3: CASSLSGAIPSYGYTF. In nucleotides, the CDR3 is TGTGCCAGCAGCTTAAGTGGGGCTATTCCTTCCTATGGCTACACCTTC.

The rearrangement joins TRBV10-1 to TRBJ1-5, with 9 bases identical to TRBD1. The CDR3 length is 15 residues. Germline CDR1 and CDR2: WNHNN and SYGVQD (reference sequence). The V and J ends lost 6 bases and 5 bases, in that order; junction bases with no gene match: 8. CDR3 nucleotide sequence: TGCGCCAGCAGGGGGACAGGGCCCTACCATCAGCCCCAGCATTTT. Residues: CASRGTGPYHQPQHF.

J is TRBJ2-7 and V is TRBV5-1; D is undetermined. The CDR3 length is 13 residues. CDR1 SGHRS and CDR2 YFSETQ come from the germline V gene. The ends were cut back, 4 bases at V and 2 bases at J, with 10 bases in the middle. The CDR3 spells CASSNDLTYEQYF. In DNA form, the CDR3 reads TGCGCCAGCAGCAACGACTTGACCTACGAGCAGTACTTC.

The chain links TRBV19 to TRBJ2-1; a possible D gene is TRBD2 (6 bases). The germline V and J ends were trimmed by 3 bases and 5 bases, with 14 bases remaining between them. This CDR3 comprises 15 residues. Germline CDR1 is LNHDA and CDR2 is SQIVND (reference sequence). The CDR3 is CASSMAGPRDNEQFF. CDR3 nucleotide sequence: TGTGCCAGTAGTATGGCGGGACCGAGGGACAATGAGCAGTTCTTC.

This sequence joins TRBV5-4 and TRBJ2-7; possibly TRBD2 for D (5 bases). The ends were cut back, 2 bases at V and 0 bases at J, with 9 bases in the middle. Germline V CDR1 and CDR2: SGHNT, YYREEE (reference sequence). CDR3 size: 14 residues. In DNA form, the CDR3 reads TGTGCCAGCAGCTTATCCACTAGCTCCTACGAGCAGTACTTC. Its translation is CASSLSTSSYEQYF.